The 12 T cell receptor beta chains presented below share a single source sample, sequenced in a study of cytomegalovirus exposure and HLA in healthy donors. 60 Vbeta and 13 Jbeta primers were used in PCR. Libraries were prepared by immunoSEQ multiplex PCR; TCRdb keeps only in-frame clonotypes and omits some of them. The sample yields 150,000 to 200,000 clones, 75% to 85% seen once. The sample was PBMCs. These TCRs come from a woman in her fifties or sixties in good health and CMV-seronegative.

The CDR3 region is CASREQGTYEQYF. The CDR3 nucleotides read TGTGCCAGCAGGGAACAGGGGACGTACGAGCAGTACTTC. V is TRBV28 and J is TRBJ2-7; 7 bases are shared with TRBD1. This CDR3 is built from 13 residues. Trimming at V came to 6 bases and at J to 4 bases, leaving 6 bases not matched to a gene. CDR1 and CDR2 (germline): MDHEN, SYDVKM.

The chain is built from TRBV9 and TRBJ1-1, with unresolved D. V was trimmed by 0 bases and J by 0 bases, leaving 6 bases between them. CDR1 is SGDLS, CDR2 YYNGEE, per germline. This CDR3 is 14 amino acids long. As DNA, the CDR3 is TGTGCCAGCAGCGTAGATATTGTGAACACTGAAGCTTTCTTT. It is translated as CASSVDIVNTEAFF.

The chain carries TRBV9 and TRBJ2-7; TRBD1 is a possible D gene (6 bases). V shed 1 base and J shed 5 bases, with 13 bases lying between them. Germline V lookup: CDR1 SGDLS, CDR2 YYNGEE. The length of the CDR3 is 14 residues. The CDR3 region has the DNA TGTGCCAGCAGCGTAACGAACAGGGTGGACGAGCAGTACTTC. Translating gives CASSVTNRVDEQYF. The full variable domain, with the rest looked up from reference TRBV9 and TRBJ2-7, is DSGVTQTPKHLITATGQRVTLRCSPRSGDLSVYWYQQSLDQGLQFLIQYYNGEERAKGNILERFSAQQFPDLHSELNLSSLELGDSALYFCASSVTNRVDEQYFGPGTRLTVT.

The rearrangement uses TRBV6-1 and TRBJ1-1, with D possibly matching TRBD1 (6 bases). The CDR3 spans 14 residues. Germline V gene lookup returns CDR1 MNHNS and CDR2 SASEGT. V shed 10 bases and J shed 0 bases, with 15 bases lying between them. The CDR3 reads CATDSTGLNTEAFF. The CDR3, as DNA: TGTGCCACAGACTCAACAGGGTTGAACACTGAAGCTTTCTTT.

The count of this clone is one. V gene TRBV29-1 combines with J gene TRBJ1-2; D is possibly TRBD1 (5 bases). This CDR3 comprises 13 residues. Germline assignment: CDR1 SQVTM and CDR2 ANQGSEA. V gave up 5 bases and J gave up 7 bases, with 17 bases separating them. The CDR3 DNA follows: TGCAGCGTTATGGGGCGAGTAAGGGGTGGCTACACCTTC. This encodes CSVMGRVRGGYTF.

The chain is built from TRBV7-3 and TRBJ2-4; tentatively, D is TRBD2 (6 bases). CDR1 and CDR2 from the germline V gene are SGHTA and FQGTGA. There are 16 residues in the CDR3. Trimming stripped 2 bases from V and 1 base from J, with 12 bases between. CDR3 in amino acids: CASSLGGNGAKNIQYF. The DNA for the CDR3 is TGTGCCAGCAGCTTAGGGGGGAATGGGGCCAAAAACATTCAGTACTTC.

Of note for this clone: Other DNA sequences in this specimen translate into the identical CDR3. J is TRBJ2-5 and V is TRBV19, with D unresolved. The CDR3 sequence is 11 residues long. With 3 bases removed from V and 5 bases from J, the gap between germline ends came to 4 bases. Per germline, CDR1 LNHDA and CDR2 SQIVND (reference sequence). CDR3 residues: CASSIRETQYF. The DNA for the CDR3 is TGTGCCAGTAGTATCCGGGAGACCCAGTACTTC. The variable domain in full, with the rest retrieved from reference TRBV19 and TRBJ2-5, is DGGITQSPKYLFRKEGQNVTLSCEQNLNHDAMYWYRQDPGQGLRLIYYSQIVNDFQKGDIAEGYSVSREKKESFPLTVTSAQKNPTAFYLCASSIRETQYFGPGTRLLVL.

V is TRBV18 and J is TRBJ1-2; 8 positions match TRBD1. Germline V gives CDR1 KGHSH, CDR2 LQKENI. After removal of 3 bases from V and 2 bases from J, the junction contained 8 bases not matched to a gene. The CDR3 length is 16 residues. The CDR3 loop is CASSPTQRTGNYGYTF. The CDR3 region has the DNA TGTGCCAGCTCACCTACACAAAGGACAGGGAACTATGGCTACACCTTC.

The V and J genes are TRBV7-9 and TRBJ1-1; D unresolved. Per germline, CDR1 SEHNR and CDR2 FQNEAQ (reference sequence). V shed 5 bases and J shed 4 bases, with 14 bases lying between them. This CDR3 is built from 14 residues. CDR3 sequence reads: CASSAGLQATEAFF. CDR3 sequence (DNA): TGTGCCAGCAGCGCAGGACTTCAAGCCACTGAAGCTTTCTTT.

The chain joins TRBV29-1 to TRBJ2-4; 9 bases match TRBD1. The germline gives CDR1 SQVTM, CDR2 ANQGSEA. V lost 7 bases, J lost 5 bases, and 3 bases stayed unmatched. The CDR3 covers 12 residues. CDR3 protein: CSGRDRENIQYF. The CDR3, as DNA: TGCAGCGGCCGGGACAGGGAAAACATTCAGTACTTC.

The chain has TRBV5-1 and TRBJ2-5; tentatively, D is TRBD1 (5 bases). Germline loops: CDR1 SGHRS, CDR2 YFSETQ. V was shortened by 0 bases and J by 1 base, with 7 bases between the two germline ends. This CDR3 region has 14 residues. The CDR3 here is CASSLADSQETQYF. The CDR3 DNA is TGCGCCAGCAGCTTGGCCGACAGCCAAGAGACCCAGTACTTC.

V usage is TRBV6-1 and J usage is TRBJ1-1; no clear D gene. CDR1 and CDR2 from the germline V gene are MNHNS and SASEGT. The CDR3 spans 15 residues. The V and J ends lost 5 bases and 1 base respectively, with 14 bases between them. The CDR3 nucleotides read TGTGCCAGCAGTCAGAGGTTGATCGGGAACACTGAAGCTTTCTTT. This encodes CASSQRLIGNTEAFF.